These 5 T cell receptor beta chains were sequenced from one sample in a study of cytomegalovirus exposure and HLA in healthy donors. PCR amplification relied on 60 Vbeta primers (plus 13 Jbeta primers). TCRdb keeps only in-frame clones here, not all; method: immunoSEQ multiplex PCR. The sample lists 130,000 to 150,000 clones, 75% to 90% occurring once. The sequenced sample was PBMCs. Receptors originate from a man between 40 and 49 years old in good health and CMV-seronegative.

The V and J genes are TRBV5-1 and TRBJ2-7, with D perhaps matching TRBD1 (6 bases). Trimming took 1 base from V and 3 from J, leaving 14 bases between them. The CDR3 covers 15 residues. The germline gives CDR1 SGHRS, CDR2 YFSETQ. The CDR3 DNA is TGCGCCAGCAGCTTGATTGGGCAGGGGAACTACGAGCAGTACTTC. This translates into CASSLIGQGNYEQYF.

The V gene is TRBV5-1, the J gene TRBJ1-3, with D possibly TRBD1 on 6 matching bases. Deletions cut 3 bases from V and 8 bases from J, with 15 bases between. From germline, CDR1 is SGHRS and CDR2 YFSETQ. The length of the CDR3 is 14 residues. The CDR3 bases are TGCGCCAGCAGCTCCCCGGGACAAGACTACACCATATATTTT. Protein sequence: CASSSPGQDYTIYF.

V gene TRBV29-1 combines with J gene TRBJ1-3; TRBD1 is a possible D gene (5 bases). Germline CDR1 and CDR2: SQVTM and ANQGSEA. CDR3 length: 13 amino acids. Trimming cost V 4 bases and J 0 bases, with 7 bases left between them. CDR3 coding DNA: TGCAGCGTTGGACAGAACTCTGGAAACACCATATATTTT. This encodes CSVGQNSGNTIYF.

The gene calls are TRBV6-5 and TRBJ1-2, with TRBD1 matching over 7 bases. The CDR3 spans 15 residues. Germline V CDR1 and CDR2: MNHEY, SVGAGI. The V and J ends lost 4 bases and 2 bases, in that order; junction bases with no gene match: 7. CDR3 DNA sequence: TGTGCCAGCAGTTTGGTAGGGACAGAGAACTATGGCTACACCTTC. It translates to CASSLVGTENYGYTF.

The DNA of the CDR3 is TGCGCCAGCAGCCTCCAGACAGGGGCGAACACTGAAGCTTTCTTT. It yields the protein CASSLQTGANTEAFF. The chain has TRBV5-1 and TRBJ1-1, with TRBD1 matching over 8 bases. J lost 1 base, V lost 4 bases, and 6 bases had no gene match. Germline assignment: CDR1 SGHRS and CDR2 YFSETQ. The length of the CDR3 is 15 residues.